This T cell receptor beta chain was sequenced in a study of post-analysis software for immune sequencing data. Study background: Courses of disease covered relapsing-remitting, secondary progressive and progressive-relapsing multiple sclerosis. Study results and limitations: In patients, TRBV5-6, TRBV5-1 and TRBV20-1 belonged to four or five TRBV segments found more frequently than in controls. For normalized Chao1 diversity, multiple sclerosis patients scored significantly lower than controls did. Those samples that were prepared in the same batch co-clustered strongly by F measure.

CDR1 is MDHEN, CDR2 SYDVKM, per germline. V was clipped by 8 bases and J by 2 bases, with 11 bases between them. The CDR3 spans 13 residues. cDNA libraries for TCR beta contained unique molecular identifiers. T cells, about 0.9 to 10 million of them, yielded roughly 550,000 cDNA molecules. Using its own MiXCR run on the PCR reads, TCRdb lists one record per CDR3 protein. Here the sample spans 750,000 to 950,000 distinct CDR3 sequences, about 57% being singletons. Comment on this clonotype: Its antigen is not identified.

The sequence was collected from a girl between 10 and 17 years old with multiple sclerosis. Sequencing was performed on blood. The chain uses TRBV28 and TRBJ2-3; D gene unclear. CDR3 region: CASLTTHTDTQYF. CDR3 in DNA: TGTGCCAGCCTTACTACCCACACAGATACGCAGTATTTT. The variable domain in full, completed from reference TRBV28 and TRBJ2-3, reads DVKVTQSSRYLVKRTGEKVFLECVQDMDHENMFWYRQDPGLGLRLIYFSYDVKMKEKGDIPEGYSVSREKKERFSLILESASTNQTSMYLCASLTTHTDTQYFGPGTRLTVL.